The rows below give T cell receptor beta chains drawn from one sample of a study of sequential checkpoint blockade in melanoma. The assay was immunoSEQ multiplex PCR, and TCRdb's table has in-frame clones only and misses some. This repertoire shows around 20,000 clones, around 82% found once; its top ten account for 11%. Source: CD8+ T cells sorted from blood (inferred from file names), taken from a patient given nivolumab and ipilimumab in sequence. Receptors were obtained from a human donor with melanoma. Both conserved end residues are part of each CDR3. A D gene is named only where the DNA matches it firmly. Only some rows state a clone size, as once, few, many or a class for expanded clones.

cdr3_aa cdr3_nt v_call clone_size j_call d_call
CASRPPGQGGHGYTF TGTGCCAGCAGACCTCCGGGACAGGGAGGCCATGGCTACACCTTC TRBV6-5 few TRBJ1-2 TRBD1
CASSLAASGKTDTQYF TGTGCCAGCAGCTTAGCCGCTAGCGGGAAGACAGATACGCAGTATTTT TRBV7-2 - TRBJ2-3 TRBD2
CASSTSPLQGAVEQYF TGTGCCAGCTCCACCTCCCCGTTGCAGGGGGCCGTCGAGCAGTACTTC TRBV27 - TRBJ2-7 TRBD1
CASSTTGTGNTIYF TGTGCCAGTAGTACGACAGGTACCGGAAACACCATATATTTT TRBV19 - TRBJ1-3 -
CASSRDVGSSYNEQFF TGTGCCAGCTCACGGGATGTAGGGAGCTCCTACAATGAGCAGTTCTTC TRBV18 - TRBJ2-1 -
CASSSQATSGPHNEQFF TGTGCCAGTAGTTCCCAAGCCACTAGCGGGCCCCACAATGAGCAGTTCTTC TRBV19 - TRBJ2-1 TRBD2
CASSPLVEGSEAFF TGTGCCAGCAGTCCCCTTGTGGAAGGGAGTGAAGCTTTCTTT TRBV27 - TRBJ1-1 -
CATLTDTEAFF TGTGCCACCCTTACAGACACTGAAGCTTTCTTT TRBV28 - TRBJ1-1 -
CASSRDRLWGYTF TGTGCCAGCAGCCGGGACAGGCTGTGGGGCTACACCTTC TRBV6-6 - TRBJ1-2 TRBD1
CASSQDHTASGCIYEQFF TGCGCCAGCAGCCAAGATCATACGGCTAGCGGGTGTATCTATGAGCAGTTCTTC TRBV4-3 - TRBJ2-1 TRBD2
CASNPSSGSLGEQYF TGTGCCAGCAACCCCTCTAGCGGGAGTCTTGGGGAGCAGTACTTC TRBV6-1 - TRBJ2-7 TRBD2
CAWSVPGQGNTIYF TGTGCCTGGAGTGTACCAGGGCAAGGAAACACCATATATTTT TRBV30 - TRBJ1-3 -
CSVEEGAATTGELFF TGCAGCGTTGAGGAGGGCGCCGCGACCACCGGGGAGCTGTTTTTT TRBV29-1 - TRBJ2-2 -
CASSPAEGGYQPQHF TGTGCCAGCTCACCTGCGGAGGGTGGGTATCAGCCCCAGCATTTT TRBV18 - TRBJ1-5 -